Each of the 26 T cell receptor beta chains below was sequenced from the same sample in a study of T cell responses to AZD1222 COVID-19 vaccine. Profiled with immunoSEQ multiplex PCR; TCRdb holds only in-frame clones, not every one. The sample records roughly 180,000 clones, 91% being singletons. Sequenced material: peripheral blood, taken on day 0 of AZD1222 vaccination. These receptors all come from an adult in good health.

The chain links TRBV4-1 to TRBJ1-5; a weak D match, TRBD1 (5 bases). Germline V CDR1 and CDR2: MGHRA, YSYEKL. The CDR3 runs 16 residues. Trimming removed 0 bases at V and 0 bases at J, with 9 bases between. CDR3 region: CASSQEGGYSNQPQHF. The CDR3 nucleotides read TGCGCCAGCAGCCAAGAGGGGGGATATAGCAATCAGCCCCAGCATTTT.

The chain recombines TRBV7-2 with TRBJ2-7; 9 bases are shared with TRBD1. Germline assignment: CDR1 SGHTA and CDR2 FQGNSA. Trimming took 5 bases from V and 4 from J; bases not matched to a gene: 6. CDR3 length equals 14 residues. CDR3 in amino acids: CASSPGTGRYEQYF. CDR3 nucleotides: TGTGCCAGCAGCCCTGGGACAGGGCGTTACGAGCAGTACTTC.

This chain's CDR3 is CAWTQGSIGNTIYF. The CDR3 DNA reads TGTGCCTGGACCCAGGGTTCAATTGGCAACACCATATATTTT. V usage is TRBV30 and J usage is TRBJ1-3; tentative D call: TRBD1 (5 bases). CDR1 and CDR2 (germline): GTSNPN, SVGIG (reference sequence). Trimming cost V 4 bases and J 7 bases, with 17 bases left between them. The CDR3 runs 14 residues. The variable domain in full, completed from reference TRBV30 and TRBJ1-3, reads SQTIHQWPATLVQPVGSPLSLECTVEGTSNPNLYWYRQAAGRGLQLLFYSVGIGQISSEVPQNLSASRPQDRQFILSSKKLLLSDSGFYLCAWTQGSIGNTIYFGEGSWLTVV.

V and J are TRBV19 and TRBJ1-4; 8 bases match TRBD1. Germline CDR1 is LNHDA and CDR2 is SQIVND (reference sequence). This CDR3 has 17 amino acids. The V and J ends lost 3 bases and 2 bases, in that order; junction bases with no gene match: 8. CDR3 protein: CASSIGQGQLTNEKLFF. For the CDR3, the DNA is TGTGCCAGTAGTATTGGACAGGGCCAACTTACTAATGAAAAACTGTTTTTT.

The V call is TRBV27, the J call TRBJ2-6; no firm D call. CDR3 size: 15 residues. Deletions cut 5 bases from V and 0 bases from J, with 8 bases between. Per the germline V gene, CDR1 is MNHEY and CDR2 is SMNVEV (reference sequence). The CDR3 protein is CASSIQLSGANVLTF. In DNA form, the CDR3 reads TGTGCCAGCAGTATCCAGCTCTCTGGGGCCAACGTCCTGACTTTC.

The CDR3 loop is CASSPYLDPSGADNEQFF. CDR3 in DNA: TGTGCCAGCAGCCCATATTTAGACCCCTCGGGGGCAGACAATGAGCAGTTCTTC. This sequence joins TRBV14 and TRBJ2-1; either TRBD1 or TRBD2 may fit D (6 bases each). Germline values: CDR1 SGHDN, CDR2 FVKESK. This CDR3 region has 18 residues. With 4 bases removed from V and 5 bases from J, the gap between germline ends came to 24 bases.

The chain couples TRBV2 to TRBJ2-4; 7 bases match TRBD2. CDR3 size: 15 residues. Germline CDR1 SNHLY, CDR2 FYNNEI. V lost 4 bases and J lost 3; bases outside the gene matches: 6. The CDR3: CASSVGGSDKNIQYF. The CDR3 coding sequence is TGTGCCAGCAGTGTGGGGGGGTCGGACAAAAACATTCAGTACTTC.

This clone was seen a single time. As DNA, the CDR3 is TGTGCCAGCAGCGTTCGGACAGGGGGGTCCTACAATGAGCAGTTCTTC. Its translation: CASSVRTGGSYNEQFF. This chain connects TRBV9 to TRBJ2-1, with TRBD1 matching over 10 bases. Germline V gene lookup returns CDR1 SGDLS and CDR2 YYNGEE. The CDR3 is 16 amino acids. J lost 1 base, V lost 2 bases, and 3 bases had no gene match. Full variable domain (remainder filled in from reference TRBV9 and TRBJ2-1): DSGVTQTPKHLITATGQRVTLRCSPRSGDLSVYWYQQSLDQGLQFLIQYYNGEERAKGNILERFSAQQFPDLHSELNLSSLELGDSALYFCASSVRTGGSYNEQFFGPGTRLTVL.

The CDR3: CASTPLVTASGYTF. For the CDR3, the DNA is TGTGCCAGCACTCCCCTGGTGACAGCCTCTGGCTACACCTTC. The rearrangement links TRBV11-2 to TRBJ1-2; tentative D call: TRBD1 (5 bases). The CDR3 length is 14 residues. Trimming cost V 7 bases and J 7 bases, with 19 bases left between them. Germline CDR1 and CDR2: SGHAT and FQNNGV.

The sample holds a few counts of this clone. The rearrangement joins TRBV9 to TRBJ2-7, with 7 positions matching TRBD1. Trimming cost V 4 bases and J 5 bases; bases outside gene matches: 9. Germline lookup yields CDR1 SGDLS and CDR2 YYNGEE. The CDR3 consists of 14 residues. The CDR3 DNA is TGTGCCAGCAGCCCCCAGGGGGTCGGGGACGAGCAGTACTTC. Translated: CASSPQGVGDEQYF.

The chain combines TRBV28 with TRBJ1-2; 10 positions agree with TRBD1. Germline-derived CDR1 and CDR2 are MDHEN and SYDVKM. J gave up 4 bases and V 3 bases, and 8 bases lay outside the gene matches. This CDR3 has 16 amino acids. For the CDR3, the DNA is TGTGCCAGCAGTTTTGAAGGGACAGGGGTTAGCTATGGCTACACCTTC. Translated: CASSFEGTGVSYGYTF.

This clone occurred once. The genes are TRBV6-1 and TRBJ1-3, with TRBD1 as a possible D gene (5 bases). Trimming pared 3 bases from V and 0 bases from J, leaving 12 bases between. Germline V gene sequence: CDR1 MNHNS, CDR2 SASEGT. The CDR3 spans 16 residues. The CDR3 sequence: CASSDGTGISGNTIYF. The CDR3 nucleotides are TGTGCCAGCAGTGACGGAACAGGTATCTCTGGAAACACCATATATTTT.

The CDR3 is CASSFWDRGNTGELFF. The CDR3 DNA reads TGTGCCAGCAGCTTCTGGGACAGGGGGAACACCGGGGAGCTGTTTTTT. The V gene is TRBV5-4, the J gene TRBJ2-2, with TRBD1 matching over 10 bases. Germline V gene data show CDR1 as SGHNT and CDR2 as YYREEE (reference sequence). V was pared by 2 bases and J by 1 base, with 2 bases of the junction left unmatched. The CDR3 spans 16 residues.

This chain joins TRBV6-2 or TRBV6-3 and TRBJ1-1; D is unresolved. CDR1 is MNHEY and CDR2 is SVGEGT in the germline V gene. This CDR3 contains 14 residues. Trimming left V 7 bases short and J 5 bases short, with 17 bases between. CDR3 sequence: CASTPTGVLTEAFF. CDR3 sequence (DNA): TGTGCCAGCACCCCAACCGGGGTTTTAACTGAAGCTTTCTTT.

This clone has a handful of counts. The chain recombines TRBV6-5 with TRBJ1-1; 12 bases agree with TRBD1. This CDR3 is 15 amino acids long. The J segment lost 5 bases and the V segment lost 6 bases, leaving 7 bases of the junction unmatched. Germline CDR1 is MNHEY and CDR2 is SVGAGI. CDR3 region: CASRGQGAGKTEAFF. CDR3 in DNA: TGTGCCAGCAGGGGACAGGGGGCGGGTAAGACTGAAGCTTTCTTT.

The chain is built from TRBV19 and TRBJ2-1; perhaps TRBD1 as D (5 bases). V lost 3 bases and J 8 bases, leaving 11 bases between the germline ends. CDR1 is LNHDA and CDR2 is SQIVND in the germline V gene (reference sequence). The CDR3 runs to 13 residues. The CDR3 coding sequence is TGTGCCAGTAGTATTCAAGGCAGGGATGAGCAGTTCTTC. Translating gives CASSIQGRDEQFF.

The V gene is TRBV11-3, the J gene TRBJ1-1; D is unresolved. The V gene lost 5 bases and the J gene lost 4 bases, with 11 bases spanning the gap. The CDR3 totals 13 residues. Germline CDR1 reads SGHNT; CDR2 reads YENEEA. CDR3 sequence: CASSPALGTEAFF. CDR3 DNA: TGTGCCAGCAGCCCGGCCTTGGGCACTGAAGCTTTCTTT.

The rearrangement links TRBV5-1 to TRBJ1-1; TRBD1 might be the D (5 bases). The CDR3 extends over 16 amino acids. Germline lookup yields CDR1 SGHRS and CDR2 YFSETQ. The V end lost 2 bases, the J end lost 0 bases, and 14 bases lay between the germline ends. The CDR3 loop is CASSFTGVSMNTEAFF. In DNA form, the CDR3 reads TGCGCCAGCAGCTTCACGGGGGTTTCCATGAACACTGAAGCTTTCTTT.

V and J are TRBV18 and TRBJ1-1; 9 nucleotides agree with TRBD1. The CDR3 extends over 12 amino acids. With 6 bases clipped from V and 9 bases from J, the junction kept 5 bases outside the gene matches. The germline CDR1 and CDR2 sequences are KGHSH and LQKENI. The CDR3: CASSPGTGQAFF. The CDR3 bases are TGTGCCAGCTCCCCCGGGACAGGGCAAGCTTTCTTT. Drawing the rest from reference TRBV18 and TRBJ1-1, the complete variable domain is NAGVMQNPRHLVRRRGQEARLRCSPMKGHSHVYWYRQLPEEGLKFMVYLQKENIIDESGMPKERFSAEFPKEGPSILRIQQVVRGDSAAYFCASSPGTGQAFFGQGTRLTVV.

The chain is built from TRBV6-2 or TRBV6-3 and TRBJ1-2; 8 nucleotides match TRBD1. The CDR3 length is 15 residues. Trimming at V came to 0 bases and at J to 3 bases, leaving 3 bases not matched to a gene. Germline V gene sequence: CDR1 MNHEY, CDR2 SVGEGT. CDR3: CASSYSLTGDYGYTF. Here the CDR3 DNA reads TGTGCCAGCAGTTACTCTTTGACAGGGGACTATGGCTACACCTTC.

The CDR3 here is CASSVDGSQPQHF. The CDR3 region has the DNA TGCGCCAGCAGTGTCGATGGGAGCCAGCCCCAGCATTTT. The chain has TRBV10-2 and TRBJ1-5; D is unclear. The germline gives CDR1 WSHSY, CDR2 SAAADI. The CDR3 is made up of 13 amino acids. V lost 4 bases, J lost 7 bases, and 11 bases lay in between.

The chain joins TRBV27 to TRBJ2-3; 11 nucleotides agree with TRBD2. Per the germline V gene, CDR1 is MNHEY and CDR2 is SMNVEV (reference sequence). The CDR3 consists of 15 residues. The V and J ends lost 3 bases and 6 bases, in that order; junction bases with no gene match: 5. CDR3 sequence (DNA): TGTGCCAGCAGTTTGTTAGCGGGGGGGCGTGATACGCAGTATTTT. Amino acid sequence: CASSLLAGGRDTQYF.

The genes are TRBV11-1 and TRBJ2-1; no clear D gene. Germline lookup yields CDR1 SGHAT and CDR2 FQDESV (reference sequence). Trimming took 7 bases from V and 1 from J, leaving 11 bases between them. The CDR3 has 14 residues. CDR3 in amino acids: CASTHGPSYNEQFF. CDR3 nucleotides: TGTGCCAGCACGCACGGGCCTTCCTACAATGAGCAGTTCTTC.

The rearrangement links TRBV7-9 to TRBJ1-1, with D maybe TRBD1 (5 bases). CDR1 and CDR2 (germline): SEHNR, FQNEAQ (reference sequence). The CDR3 is 18 amino acids. V shed 1 base and J shed 4 bases, with 22 bases lying between them. The CDR3 sequence is CASSLGVISGLGSTEAFF. The DNA for the CDR3 is TGTGCCAGCAGCTTAGGTGTTATTTCGGGACTTGGGAGCACTGAAGCTTTCTTT.

The chain couples TRBV3-1 (or the pseudogene TRBV3-2) to TRBJ1-4, with 7 bases matching TRBD1. V gave up 3 bases and J gave up 7 bases; unmatched junction bases: 5. Germline loops: CDR1 LGHDT, CDR2 YNNKEL (reference sequence). The CDR3 is made up of 14 amino acids. CDR3: CASSHRQGGEKLFF. The CDR3 DNA follows: TGTGCCAGCAGCCATCGACAGGGTGGTGAAAAACTGTTTTTT.

The chain joins TRBV25-1 to TRBJ2-7, with D perhaps assigned TRBD1 or TRBD2 (5 bases each). This CDR3 region has 15 residues. CDR1 and CDR2 (germline): MGHDK, SYGVNS. V lost 2 bases, J lost 3 bases, and 14 bases lay in between. Here the CDR3 reads CASSEIRAGSYEQYF. CDR3 nucleotides: TGTGCCAGCAGTGAAATCAGGGCAGGGAGCTACGAGCAGTACTTC.